Below are 14 T cell receptor beta chains sequenced from a single sample in a study of blood T cell repertoires in COVID-19 (dated by TCRdb to about 2020). Libraries were constructed by the immunoSEQ multiplex PCR assay. The table comes from immuneACCESS by way of TCRdb, which keeps in-frame sequences with V and J called. Part of the clones is missing from these tables; in studies checked, under half for an unresolved V gene and the rest for unknown reasons. This sample gives about 210,000 clones in total; 80% of them show up just once. The ten largest clones represent 3.5% to 5.5% of the sample. Sequenced: PBMCs or T cells enriched from blood (not recorded which). Receptors originate from a man younger than 45 with acute COVID-19.

This sequence joins TRBV30 and TRBJ1-1, with a possible D match to TRBD1 (5 bases). The V gene's germline CDR1 is GTSNPN and CDR2 SVGIG (reference sequence). This CDR3 region has 13 residues. Trimming cost V 0 bases and J 6 bases, with 11 bases left between them. CDR3 nucleotide sequence: TGTGCCTGGAGTGTGAAAGGGGCTCCTGAAGCTTTCTTT. This translates into CAWSVKGAPEAFF.

This clone occurred a few times. This CDR3 is CASSDTGRAGELFF. CDR3 nucleotide sequence: TGTGCCAGCAGTGATACAGGGAGGGCCGGGGAGCTGTTTTTT. This chain uses TRBV3-1 (or the pseudogene TRBV3-2) with TRBJ2-2, with TRBD2 as a possible D gene (7 bases). The CDR3 is 14 residues long. Per the germline V gene, CDR1 is LGHDT and CDR2 is YNNKEL (reference sequence). Trimming removed 6 bases from V and 6 bases from J, with 14 bases in between.

The J gene is TRBJ2-1, the V gene TRBV19; possibly TRBD1 for D (6 bases). Germline assignment: CDR1 LNHDA and CDR2 SQIVND (reference sequence). V lost 9 bases to trimming and J lost 3 bases, with 12 bases between them. This CDR3 contains 13 residues. The CDR3 DNA sequence: TGTGCCAGCAGACAGGATAACTACAATGAGCAGTTCTTC. Translation: CASRQDNYNEQFF.

This chain connects TRBV19 to TRBJ2-7; TRBD1 aligns across 7 bases. The germline V gene encodes CDR1 LNHDA and CDR2 SQIVND (reference sequence). The CDR3 spans 13 residues. The trim removed 3 bases at V and 3 bases at J, leaving 2 bases unmatched. The CDR3 spells CASSIGTDYEQYF. DNA of the CDR3: TGTGCCAGTAGTATCGGGACAGACTACGAGCAGTACTTC.

J is TRBJ1-2 and V is TRBV7-9, with TRBD1 identical over 9 bases. CDR1 and CDR2 from the germline V gene are SEHNR and FQNEAQ (reference sequence). Germline trimming cut 4 bases from V and 4 bases from J; bases unmatched to any gene: 1. This CDR3 has 13 amino acids. CDR3: CASSWGQGYGYTF. CDR3 sequence (DNA): TGTGCCAGCAGCTGGGGACAGGGCTATGGCTACACCTTC. The whole variable domain, filled in from reference TRBV7-9 and TRBJ1-2, reads DTGVSQNPRHKITKRGQNVTFRCDPISEHNRLYWYRQTLGQGPEFLTYFQNEAQLEKSRLLSDRFSAERPKGSFSTLEIQRTEQGDSAMYLCASSWGQGYGYTFGSGTRLTVV.

This clone was recorded only once. The V call is TRBV3-1 (or the pseudogene TRBV3-2), the J call TRBJ2-5, with a possible D match to TRBD2 (5 bases). The V end lost 3 bases, the J end lost 6 bases, and 14 bases lay between the germline ends. The CDR3 totals 14 residues. CDR1 is LGHDT and CDR2 is YNNKEL in the germline V gene (reference sequence). CDR3 nucleotides: TGTGCCAGCAGCCAGGCGGGCCCTGGGAAGACCCAGTACTTC. Translation gives CASSQAGPGKTQYF.

This clone was seen once. The chain recombines TRBV12-3 or TRBV12-4 with TRBJ1-5; perhaps TRBD1 as D (5 bases). The CDR3 runs to 13 residues. The V end was cut by 1 base, the J end by 9 bases, with 10 bases between. CDR3: CASSLGGVRPQHF. As DNA, the CDR3 is TGTGCCAGCAGTTTAGGGGGGGTTAGGCCCCAGCATTTT.

Here the CDR3 DNA reads TGTGCCAGCAGTGCCGCAGGGTCAGTGGATGAAAAACTGTTTTTT. It yields the protein CASSAAGSVDEKLFF. The gene calls are TRBV2 and TRBJ1-4; TRBD1 might be the D (5 bases). V gave up 4 bases and J gave up 6 bases, with 15 bases separating them. The CDR3 is 15 residues long. The germline CDR1 and CDR2 sequences are SNHLY and FYNNEI.

The CDR3 region is CASSRQLPGNTIYF. The DNA for the CDR3 is TGTGCCAGCAGCCGTCAGTTACCTGGAAACACCATATATTTT. J is TRBJ1-3 and V is TRBV5-6; unclear D gene. Per the germline V gene, CDR1 is SGHDT and CDR2 is YYEEEE. This CDR3 region has 14 residues. Between the trimmed V and J ends, which lost 4 bases and 2 bases, there was a span of 10 bases.

The chain joins TRBV6-2 or TRBV6-3 to TRBJ2-3; 9 nucleotides agree with TRBD2. This CDR3 is 17 amino acids long. The germline gives CDR1 MNHEY, CDR2 SVGEGT. Trimming cost V 4 bases and J 2 bases; bases outside gene matches: 10. CDR3 region: CASSSSEIAGVTDTQYF. The CDR3 DNA is TGTGCCAGCAGTTCCTCCGAAATAGCGGGAGTCACAGATACGCAGTATTTT.

This chain joins TRBV9 and TRBJ1-5, with 7 bases fitting TRBD1. Germline CDR1 and CDR2: SGDLS and YYNGEE. The ends lost 4 bases at V and 5 bases at J; junction bases unmatched: 6. The CDR3 is made up of 14 amino acids. DNA of the CDR3: TGTGCCAGCAGCCCCGGACAGGATGATCAGCCCCAGCATTTT. Protein: CASSPGQDDQPQHF.

At least ten counts were recorded for this clone. The genes are TRBV3-1 (or the pseudogene TRBV3-2) and TRBJ2-7; D uncertain. Germline CDR1 is LGHDT and CDR2 is YNNKEL (reference sequence). The CDR3 is 17 residues long. Trimming took off 2 bases at V and 1 base at J, with 18 bases between the two ends. The DNA for the CDR3 is TGTGCCAGCAGCCAAAACCCCCAGGTCGGCCGATCCTACGAGCAGTACTTC. This sequence encodes CASSQNPQVGRSYEQYF.

The gene calls are TRBV27 and TRBJ1-4; 9 bases line up with TRBD1. Germline-derived CDR1 and CDR2 are MNHEY and SMNVEV (reference sequence). The length of the CDR3 is 15 residues. The V and J ends lost 4 bases and 10 bases, in that order; junction bases with no gene match: 10. In nucleotides, the CDR3 is TGTGCCAGCAGTTCACCGGGACAGGGCTGGGCAAAACTGTTTTTT. This translates into CASSSPGQGWAKLFF.

V and J are TRBV11-2 and TRBJ1-2, with no clear D. Germline V CDR1 and CDR2: SGHAT, FQNNGV. The CDR3 has 14 residues. Trimming took off 5 bases at V and 4 bases at J, with 14 bases between the two ends. The CDR3 sequence is CASSPISNSYGYTF. CDR3 DNA sequence: TGTGCCAGCAGCCCAATTAGTAATTCCTATGGCTACACCTTC.